A single sample gave rise to the 8 T cell receptor beta chains below, sequenced in a study of human T cells and chemical hapten exposure. Via MiXCR, TCRdb re-called the RACE reads, giving one row per CDR3 protein. The repertoire holds roughly 70,000 distinct CDR3 sequences, with around a third as singletons. Noted time point: patch test 1, 2 weeks after DPC sensitization. Sample treatment: therapeutic diphenylcyclopropenone sensitization with weekly scalp DPC. Specimen: whole blood, collected in connection with sensitization to the hapten diphenylcyclopropenone (DPC). The receptor set was obtained from a man in his forties or fifties with alopecia areata. Some clones in this sample may be carry-over from other donors' samples.

This clonotype was observed many times. The chain links TRBV28 to TRBJ2-2; D gene uncertain. The CDR3 covers 14 residues. Trimming removed 5 bases at V and 5 bases at J, with 12 bases between. The germline V gene encodes CDR1 MDHEN and CDR2 SYDVKM. The CDR3 sequence is CASSPSTNTGELFF. The CDR3 nucleotides are TGTGCCAGCAGTCCTTCGACAAATACCGGGGAGCTGTTTTTT.

In its sample, this clonotype was seen a few times. The V gene is TRBV7-8, the J gene TRBJ2-1; 8 nucleotides agree with TRBD2. Germline lookup yields CDR1 SGHVS and CDR2 FQNEAQ. This CDR3 is built from 15 residues. The V gene end was trimmed by 5 bases and the J gene end by 8 bases; junction bases not matched to a gene: 11. The CDR3 region has the DNA TGTGCCAGCAGCCTCCCCCGACTAGCGTTGGATGAGCAGTTCTTC. It yields the protein CASSLPRLALDEQFF. The complete variable domain, with remaining parts taken from reference TRBV7-8 and TRBJ2-1, reads GAGVSQSPRYKVAKRGQDVALRCDPISGHVSLFWYQQALGQGPEFLTYFQNEAQLDKSGLPSDRFFAERPEGSVSTLKIQRTQQEDSAVYLCASSLPRLALDEQFFGPGTRLTVL.

This clonotype was seen more than once but under ten times. The gene calls are TRBV20-1 and TRBJ2-3, with 11 bases aligning to TRBD2. CDR1 and CDR2 (germline): DFQATT, SNEGSKA (reference sequence). The trim removed 1 base at V and 0 bases at J, leaving 12 bases unmatched. The CDR3 runs to 19 residues. CDR3 residues: CSARVGSPGLAVSTDTQYF. The CDR3 DNA reads TGCAGTGCTAGAGTGGGCTCCCCGGGACTAGCGGTTAGCACAGATACGCAGTATTTT.

In its sample, this clonotype was seen once. The chain uses TRBV9 and TRBJ2-1, with 9 bases aligning to TRBD2. The length of the CDR3 is 15 residues. Germline-derived CDR1 and CDR2 are SGDLS and YYNGEE. Trimming took 3 bases from V and 3 from J; bases not matched to a gene: 4. The CDR3 sequence is CASSAGTSSYNEQFF. The DNA for the CDR3 is TGTGCCAGCAGCGCCGGGACTAGCAGCTACAATGAGCAGTTCTTC.

This clonotype occurred a few times. The chain carries TRBV28 and TRBJ2-1, with 7 bases aligning to TRBD2. V lost 9 bases and J lost 12; bases outside the gene matches: 14. Germline CDR1 is MDHEN and CDR2 is SYDVKM. The CDR3 has 13 residues. Here the CDR3 reads CASHLPGGGGQFF. CDR3 nucleotide sequence: TGTGCCAGTCACCTACCTGGTGGGGGGGGGCAGTTCTTC. Full variable domain (outside the CDR3, taken from reference TRBV28 and TRBJ2-1): DVKVTQSSRYLVKRTGEKVFLECVQDMDHENMFWYRQDPGLGLRLIYFSYDVKMKEKGDIPEGYSVSREKKERFSLILESASTNQTSMYLCASHLPGGGGQFFGPGTRLTVL.

V usage is TRBV12-3 or TRBV12-4 and J usage is TRBJ1-3; D not certain. V was shortened by 3 bases and J by 8 bases, with 5 bases between the two germline ends. The CDR3 runs to 11 residues. The CDR3 loop is CASSFGDTIYF. In nucleotides, the CDR3 is TGTGCCAGCAGTTTCGGGGACACCATATATTTT.

The rearrangement joins TRBV27 to TRBJ2-7, with a tentative D call TRBD1 (5 bases). In germline, CDR1 is MNHEY, CDR2 SMNVEV (reference sequence). V was shortened by 2 bases and J by 3 bases, with 11 bases between the two germline ends. This CDR3 has 14 residues. The CDR3 region has the DNA TGTGCCAGCAGTTTACAGGGCGCGAACTACGAGCAGTACTTC. It specifies CASSLQGANYEQYF.

The chain joins TRBV28 to TRBJ2-7; 7 nucleotides line up with TRBD1. The germline CDR1 and CDR2 sequences are MDHEN and SYDVKM. Unmatched junction bases numbered 5, after V lost 7 bases and J lost 2 bases. The CDR3 has 13 amino acids. CDR3 amino acids: CASIDRVAYEQYF. The CDR3 bases are TGTGCCAGCATCGACAGGGTCGCCTACGAGCAGTACTTC.